A single sample gave rise to the 22 T cell receptor beta chains below, sequenced in a study of blood T cell repertoires in COVID-19. Method: immunoSEQ multiplex PCR; TCRdb's copy keeps in-frame clones and lacks some. This table has tens of thousands of clones, about 86% appearing once. The sequencing sample was made of peripheral blood. The receptor set was obtained from a woman aged 55-75 years with acute or convalescent COVID-19.

The rearrangement links TRBV19 to TRBJ1-6, with TRBD1 matching over 8 bases. Germline V lookup: CDR1 LNHDA, CDR2 SQIVND (reference sequence). J was trimmed by 8 bases and V by 10 bases; bases with no gene match: 4. The CDR3 contains 12 residues. The CDR3 DNA is TGTGCCACTTCGACAGGGGATTCACCCCTCCACTTT. It yields the protein CATSTGDSPLHF.

The V call is TRBV15, the J call TRBJ2-7; 7 positions match TRBD1. The ends lost 0 bases at V and 3 bases at J; junction bases unmatched: 5. The CDR3 sequence is 15 residues long. Germline loops: CDR1 LNHNV, CDR2 YYDKDF (reference sequence). CDR3 nucleotide sequence: TGTGCCACCAGCAGAGACAGGACAGGAGACTACGAGCAGTACTTC. It specifies CATSRDRTGDYEQYF.

The chain is built from TRBV15 and TRBJ1-4; D uncertain. Germline loops: CDR1 LNHNV, CDR2 YYDKDF (reference sequence). The V and J ends lost 3 bases and 8 bases respectively, with 10 bases between them. The length of the CDR3 is 13 residues. CDR3: CATSSVVGEKLFF. The CDR3 coding sequence is TGTGCCACCAGCAGTGTTGTCGGGGAAAAACTGTTTTTT.

The V gene is TRBV5-1, the J gene TRBJ1-3; D might be TRBD1 (6 bases). This CDR3 contains 16 residues. Per germline, CDR1 SGHRS and CDR2 YFSETQ. Between the trimmed V and J ends, which lost 3 bases and 4 bases, there was a span of 17 bases. CDR3 residues: CASSSESGGAGNTIYF. The DNA for the CDR3 is TGCGCCAGCAGCTCAGAAAGCGGGGGCGCAGGAAACACCATATATTTT.

The V call is TRBV7-9, the J call TRBJ1-2; D is unclear. V was pared by 5 bases and J by 3 bases, with 16 bases between. The CDR3 extends over 15 amino acids. CDR1 is SEHNR and CDR2 is FQNEAQ in the germline V gene (reference sequence). The CDR3 region is CASSRVAADDYGYTF. The CDR3 DNA reads as TGTGCCAGCAGCCGGGTGGCGGCGGATGACTATGGCTACACCTTC.

The chain carries TRBV5-4 and TRBJ1-4; 7 bases match TRBD1. V lost 3 bases to trimming and J lost 7 bases; unmatched junction nucleotides: 6. The CDR3 extends over 14 amino acids. Per germline, CDR1 SGHNT and CDR2 YYREEE (reference sequence). This CDR3 reads CASSSLGQVEKLFF. In DNA form, the CDR3 reads TGTGCCAGCAGCTCACTTGGACAGGTTGAAAAACTGTTTTTT.

The chain joins TRBV5-1 to TRBJ1-3, with D tentatively TRBD1 (6 bases). Germline V lookup: CDR1 SGHRS, CDR2 YFSETQ. The CDR3 consists of 16 residues. Trimming removed 0 bases from V and 0 bases from J, with 10 bases in between. DNA of the CDR3: TGCGCCAGCAGCTTGGACAGGGCTTACTCTGGAAACACCATATATTTT. It translates to CASSLDRAYSGNTIYF.

V usage is TRBV10-2 and J usage is TRBJ2-5; 15 bases are shared with TRBD2. Per the germline V gene, CDR1 is WSHSY and CDR2 is SAAADI. V lost 4 bases and J lost 5; bases outside the gene matches: 8. CDR3 length: 17 amino acids. CDR3 sequence (DNA): TGCGCCAGCAGTGTTGGACTAGCGGGGGGGCTCTGGGAGACCCAGTACTTC. Translating it yields CASSVGLAGGLWETQYF.

This rearrangement joins TRBV4-2 to TRBJ1-3; the D is unclear. Germline V gene lookup returns CDR1 LGHNA and CDR2 YNFKEQ. This CDR3 has 17 amino acids. V was cut by 0 bases and J by 0 bases, with 12 bases left in between. Written as DNA, the CDR3 is TGTGCCAGCAGCCAAGATCCCAAGGGAGACTCTGGAAACACCATATATTTT. It yields the protein CASSQDPKGDSGNTIYF.

The chain carries TRBV18 and TRBJ2-7, with a weak D call TRBD2 (6 bases). Trimming removed 2 bases from V and 4 bases from J, with 12 bases in between. The CDR3 spans 14 residues. Germline CDR1 and CDR2: KGHSH and LQKENI. The CDR3 sequence: CASSPSGVTYEQYF. The CDR3, as DNA: TGTGCCAGCTCACCATCGGGGGTGACGTACGAGCAGTACTTC.

Written as DNA, the CDR3 is TGTGCCTGGAGCGCCCGACAGGGTGGTCAGCCCCAGCATTTT. It codes for CAWSARQGGQPQHF. The V call is TRBV30, the J call TRBJ1-5, with TRBD1 matching over 7 bases. In germline, CDR1 is GTSNPN, CDR2 SVGIG (reference sequence). The CDR3 extends over 14 amino acids. With V trimmed by 3 bases and J by 6 bases, 8 bases remained unmatched.

J is TRBJ1-3 and V is TRBV6-6, with 9 bases aligning to TRBD1. The CDR3 is made up of 16 amino acids. With V trimmed by 0 bases and J by 0 bases, 0 bases remained unmatched. Germline V CDR1 and CDR2: MNHNY, SVGAGI (reference sequence). As DNA, the CDR3 is TGTGCCAGCAGTTACTCGACAGGGGGCTCTGGAAACACCATATATTTT. Translation gives CASSYSTGGSGNTIYF.

This chain uses TRBV9 with TRBJ2-3; D may be TRBD2 (7 bases). V lost 1 base and J 6 bases, leaving 12 bases between the germline ends. The CDR3 has 14 residues. In germline, CDR1 is SGDLS, CDR2 YYNGEE. Here the CDR3 DNA reads TGTGCCAGCAGCGTAATGGGGGGGCAGGATACGCAGTATTTT. It yields the protein CASSVMGGQDTQYF.

The V gene is TRBV5-1, the J gene TRBJ1-5, with 7 bases aligning to TRBD1. The CDR3 runs to 15 residues. Germline values: CDR1 SGHRS, CDR2 YFSETQ. The V segment lost 1 base and the J segment 0 bases; nucleotides outside the gene matches: 1. The DNA for the CDR3 is TGCGCCAGCAGCTTGACAGGGGATAGCAATCAGCCCCAGCATTTT. It yields the protein CASSLTGDSNQPQHF.

This chain uses TRBV9 with TRBJ2-3, with 12 bases fitting TRBD2. The J segment lost 2 bases and the V segment lost 0 bases, leaving 7 bases of the junction unmatched. The CDR3 covers 18 residues. The germline V gene encodes CDR1 SGDLS and CDR2 YYNGEE. CDR3 nucleotide sequence: TGTGCCAGCAGCGTAGGAGGCGGGACTAGCGGGCTCACAGATACGCAGTATTTT. It specifies CASSVGGGTSGLTDTQYF.

This clone was counted between two and nine times. The chain links TRBV7-9 to TRBJ2-5, with TRBD1 identical over 8 bases. In germline, CDR1 is SEHNR, CDR2 FQNEAQ (reference sequence). V shed 6 bases and J 5 bases; nucleotides not matched to a gene: 8. This CDR3 comprises 14 residues. This CDR3 is CASSSGQGRETQYF. In nucleotides, the CDR3 is TGTGCCAGCAGTTCAGGACAGGGACGGGAGACCCAGTACTTC.

V is TRBV6-1 and J is TRBJ1-2; D gene ambiguous. The CDR3 has 13 residues. Between the trimmed V and J ends, which lost 2 bases and 5 bases, there was a span of 9 bases. Germline V gene lookup returns CDR1 MNHNS and CDR2 SASEGT. CDR3 amino acids: CASSEMGHYGYTF. The CDR3 nucleotides read TGTGCCAGCAGTGAAATGGGCCATTATGGCTACACCTTC.

V is TRBV5-4 and J is TRBJ2-3; no definite D call. The CDR3 covers 13 residues. V lost 3 bases and J 2 bases, leaving 7 bases between the germline ends. Germline CDR1 is SGHNT and CDR2 is YYREEE (reference sequence). Here the CDR3 reads CASSSLLTDTQYF. CDR3 coding DNA: TGTGCCAGCAGCTCCCTTCTCACAGATACGCAGTATTTT.

This clone is termed medium-sized. The V call is TRBV7-9, the J call TRBJ2-5; D may be TRBD2 (6 bases). V lost 5 bases, J lost 1 base, and 14 bases lay in between. The length of the CDR3 is 15 residues. Germline V gene sequence: CDR1 SEHNR, CDR2 FQNEAQ (reference sequence). Written as DNA, the CDR3 is TGTGCCAGCAGCCGAACCGAGGGAGGCCAAGAGACCCAGTACTTC. It codes for CASSRTEGGQETQYF. Looking up the rest from reference TRBV7-9 and TRBJ2-5 gives the full variable domain: DTGVSQNPRHKITKRGQNVTFRCDPISEHNRLYWYRQTLGQGPEFLTYFQNEAQLEKSRLLSDRFSAERPKGSFSTLEIQRTEQGDSAMYLCASSRTEGGQETQYFGPGTRLLVL.

This clone was detected only once. The CDR3 protein is CASLDRGRLNEQFF. In DNA form, the CDR3 reads TGCGCCAGCTTAGACAGGGGGCGCCTCAATGAGCAGTTCTTC. The chain recombines TRBV10-2 with TRBJ2-1; 10 nucleotides line up with TRBD1. With 8 bases clipped from V and 6 bases from J, the junction kept 7 bases outside the gene matches. Germline CDR1 WSHSY, CDR2 SAAADI. The CDR3 consists of 14 residues.

The CDR3 here is CASLGGLWTEAFF. The CDR3 DNA sequence: TGTGCCAGCCTGGGGGGGTTATGGACTGAAGCTTTCTTT. The chain recombines TRBV12-3 or TRBV12-4 with TRBJ1-1; possibly TRBD1 for D (5 bases). V dropped 8 bases and J dropped 5 bases, with 15 bases sitting between them. The CDR3 loop spans 13 amino acids.

The chain employs TRBV27 and TRBJ1-2; D might be TRBD1 (5 bases). Deletions cut 5 bases from V and 4 bases from J, with 11 bases between. This CDR3 contains 13 residues. The V gene's germline CDR1 is MNHEY and CDR2 SMNVEV (reference sequence). The CDR3 DNA is TGTGCCAGCAGTCCCCAGCAGGGCTATGGCTACACCTTC. As protein: CASSPQQGYGYTF.